The sample holds many counts of the clone carrying this T cell receptor (beta chain). The antigen is undetermined. It was RNA transcripts that yielded the amplified TCR beta CDR3 regions. HTBI primers drove first-round RT-PCR of the TCR CDR3. Each CDR3 protein gets one entry after TCRdb re-called the multiplex PCR reads with MiXCR. This table holds about 200,000 distinct CDR3 sequences, over 15% found once. V shed 4 bases and J 1 base; nucleotides not matched to a gene: 4. Germline CDR1 and CDR2: KGHDR and SFDVKD. This CDR3 has 16 residues. These data are taken from a study of T cells in Graves' hyperthyroidism and ophthalmopathy. Study-level points and caveats: Most thyroid clonotypes expanded above 0.001 were also detected in blood. Ophthalmopathy was separated from stable hyperthyroidism by a 13 V-J model.

This chain uses TRBV24-1 with TRBJ2-1; 9 positions agree with TRBD2. This TCR was recovered from a man between 45 and 60 years old with Graves' hyperthyroidism. Sequencing was performed on blood. The CDR3 here is CATSETSGLSYNEQFF. CDR3 DNA sequence: TGTGCCACCAGTGAGACTAGCGGCCTATCCTACAATGAGCAGTTCTTC.